This TCR beta chain came from a study of blood T cell repertoires in COVID-19. Study context: T cells, B-cell-depleted T cells, or PBMCs supplied cDNA or gDNA.

Here immunoSEQ multiplex PCR was the method, and the copy in TCRdb shows in-frame clones only, minus some. The sample yields roughly 440,000 clones, around 88% seen once. The germline V gene has CDR1 DFQATT and CDR2 SNEGSKA (reference sequence). V dropped 5 bases and J dropped 5 bases, with 9 bases sitting between them. This CDR3 has 11 amino acids. The J gene is TRBJ1-1, the V gene TRBV20-1; a possible D gene is TRBD1 (6 bases). The sample was peripheral blood. The source is a woman between 50 and 59 years old with COVID-19, enrolled during active disease. The chain's CDR3 is CSAPRGTEAFF. The DNA of the CDR3 is TGCAGTGCTCCCAGGGGTACTGAAGCTTTCTTT.